This TCR beta chain was identified during a study of a mutant IDH1 vaccine in newly diagnosed glioma. As for the study in general: At weeks 1, 3, 5, 7, 11, 15, 19 and 23, patients received a vaccination, eight in all. Vaccinations were initiated 4-6 weeks following radiotherapy alone, or were given together with temozolomide cycles. Radiotherapy, temozolomide, or both had been given previously, and both were given to most. Treated patients, roughly 62% male and about 38% female, averaged approximately 40 years of age.

Regarding this clone: Its antigen is currently unknown.

V dropped 4 bases and J dropped 0 bases, with 13 bases sitting between them. In germline, CDR1 is SGDLS, CDR2 YYNGEE. The CDR3 contains 15 residues. This table comes from immunoSEQ multiplex PCR, and its TCRdb copy is limited to in-frame clones, with some not included. This table holds 38,000 or so clones, over 70% found once. The time point denotes: week 11, during vaccination. The investigators gave 300 ug of mutant IDH1 20-mer peptide in each vaccine dose, together with topical imiquimod. The sequence was obtained from a woman aged 30 to 39 with glioma. Some clones in this sample may be carry-over from other donors' samples. The sequencing here drew on peripheral blood mononuclear cells (PBMCs), taken from a glioma patient whose treatment included an IDH1 peptide vaccine. V usage is TRBV9 and J usage is TRBJ1-1, with D maybe TRBD1 (5 bases). The CDR3 protein is CASSSFGGVNTEAFF. CDR3 coding DNA: TGTGCCAGCAGCTCTTTCGGGGGAGTGAACACTGAAGCTTTCTTT.